These 23 T cell receptor beta chains originate from one sample sequenced in a study of post-analysis software for immune sequencing data. The study's findings and limits: About 5 TRBV segments were more frequent in patients than controls; TRBV5-6, TRBV5-1 and TRBV20-1 belonged to this group.

Libraries were made from TCR beta cDNA, and they carried unique molecular identifiers. TCRdb re-analysed the PCR reads in MiXCR, keeping a single row per CDR3 protein. Among about 810,000 distinct CDR3 sequences listed, about 57% were seen once. The antigens for these receptors are not known. Sequencing was carried out using blood. Every receptor here comes from a girl between 10 and 17 years old with multiple sclerosis.

The chain recombines TRBV7-3 with TRBJ2-5, with 7 bases aligning to TRBD2. V lost 1 base, J lost 2 bases, and 13 bases stayed unmatched. The CDR3 is 18 amino acids. Germline CDR1 is SGHTA and CDR2 is FQGTGA. The CDR3 DNA is TGTGCCAGCAGCTTAAAGGAGGCGCGGGGGAGTCTACAAGAGACCCAGTACTTC. Encoded protein: CASSLKEARGSLQETQYF.

V gene TRBV20-1 combines with J gene TRBJ2-3; possibly TRBD1 for D (6 bases). V lost 6 bases to trimming and J lost 3 bases, with 16 bases between them. Germline V gene sequence: CDR1 DFQATT, CDR2 SNEGSKA (reference sequence). The CDR3 sequence is 14 residues long. The CDR3 reads CSATGTYGTDTQYF. In DNA form, the CDR3 reads TGCAGTGCAACCGGGACATATGGGACAGATACGCAGTATTTT.

The chain combines TRBV20-1 with TRBJ2-7, with D maybe TRBD2 (5 bases). The V gene's germline CDR1 is DFQATT and CDR2 SNEGSKA (reference sequence). The CDR3 runs to 13 residues. Trimming shortened V by 4 bases and J by 3 bases, and 13 bases separated the two germline ends. CDR3 DNA sequence: TGCAGTGCTAAGGACGGGGAGCGCTACGAGCAGTACTTC. Protein: CSAKDGERYEQYF.

This clonotype turned up a few times. V is TRBV14 and J is TRBJ1-2; D is perhaps TRBD1 (6 bases). V was shortened by 1 base and J by 5 bases, with 14 bases between the two germline ends. This CDR3 spans 15 amino acids. Germline-derived CDR1 and CDR2 are SGHDN and FVKESK. Here the CDR3 DNA reads TGTGCCAGCAGCCAAGGCGGCAGGGGTGAATATGGCTACACCTTC. The encoded protein is CASSQGGRGEYGYTF.

Here the CDR3 reads CASSRRGGLPDTQYF. In DNA form, the CDR3 reads TGTGCCAGCAGCCGACGCGGGGGGCTTCCAGATACGCAGTATTTT. The gene calls are TRBV7-9 and TRBJ2-3; 8 nucleotides line up with TRBD2. The CDR3 sequence is 15 residues long. Germline V gene data show CDR1 as SEHNR and CDR2 as FQNEAQ (reference sequence). V lost 5 bases and J lost 4; bases outside the gene matches: 8.

The chain links TRBV4-1 to TRBJ1-2; no clear D gene. Between the trimmed V and J ends, which lost 5 bases and 4 bases, there was a span of 17 bases. The CDR3 covers 15 residues. From germline, CDR1 is MGHRA and CDR2 YSYEKL. CDR3 DNA: TGCGCCAGCAGCGCTACCCCGGATCTTTCCTATGGCTACACCTTC. Its translation: CASSATPDLSYGYTF.

The J gene is TRBJ2-5, the V gene TRBV7-9; D might be TRBD2 (5 bases). Germline V gene sequence: CDR1 SEHNR, CDR2 FQNEAQ (reference sequence). The CDR3 is 16 amino acids. V lost 3 bases to trimming and J lost 2 bases, with 16 bases between them. CDR3 bases: TGTGCCAGCAGCTTGACCCGCGCGGGCCTACAAGAGACCCAGTACTTC. It encodes CASSLTRAGLQETQYF.

Concerning this clonotype: Mismatch with germline at one junction end may stem from a read error. The V call is TRBV7-3, the J call TRBJ2-1, with D unresolved. This CDR3 spans 16 amino acids. Germline CDR1 reads SGHTA; CDR2 reads FQGTGA. The CDR3 DNA sequence: TGTGCCAGCGGCTTAACCCGGAAGAGCTCCTACAATGAGCAGTTCTTC. Its translation is CASGLTRKSSYNEQFF.

The chain has TRBV30 and TRBJ1-5; 8 bases map to TRBD1. The CDR3 totals 15 residues. With V trimmed by 3 bases and J by 4 bases, 8 bases remained unmatched. The V gene's germline CDR1 is GTSNPN and CDR2 SVGIG (reference sequence). CDR3 region: CAWSDGQGRNQPQHF. The CDR3 nucleotides are TGTGCCTGGAGCGACGGACAGGGCCGGAATCAGCCCCAGCATTTT.

This chain uses TRBV7-2 with TRBJ2-5; D unresolved. V was pared by 5 bases and J by 0 bases, with 16 bases between. The germline gives CDR1 SGHTA, CDR2 FQGNSA. This CDR3 contains 16 residues. CDR3 amino acids: CASSPNRAEYQETQYF. The CDR3 bases are TGTGCCAGCAGCCCCAACAGAGCCGAGTACCAAGAGACCCAGTACTTC.

The rearrangement joins TRBV12-3 or TRBV12-4 to TRBJ2-2; D remains ambiguous. The V gene lost 10 bases and the J gene lost 6 bases, with 18 bases spanning the gap. CDR3 size: 14 residues. The CDR3 protein is CANAVRRGPGELFF. The CDR3, as DNA: TGTGCCAACGCGGTGCGACGAGGCCCCGGGGAGCTGTTTTTT.

This clonotype was observed a handful of times. CDR3 protein: CATQGEGEETQYF. The DNA for the CDR3 is TGTGCCACTCAGGGTGAAGGAGAGGAGACCCAGTACTTC. The chain carries TRBV10-3 and TRBJ2-5; possibly TRBD1 for D (5 bases). The CDR3 length is 13 residues. The V and J ends lost 10 bases and 5 bases respectively, with 17 bases between them. The germline V gene has CDR1 ENHRY and CDR2 SYGVKD.

This rearrangement joins TRBV10-3 to TRBJ2-2; D remains unclear. Germline V lookup: CDR1 ENHRY, CDR2 SYGVKD. CDR3 size: 14 residues. Trimming left V 0 bases short and J 1 base short, with 3 bases between. The CDR3 reads CAISESRNTGELFF. The CDR3 nucleotides are TGTGCCATCAGTGAGTCGAGGAACACCGGGGAGCTGTTTTTT.

This clonotype has a handful of counts. The chain is built from TRBV5-6 and TRBJ1-2; D is uncertain. Per germline, CDR1 SGHDT and CDR2 YYEEEE. This CDR3 is 14 amino acids long. V was cut by 0 bases and J by 8 bases, with 14 bases left in between. The CDR3 reads CASSLADPGWGYTF. The CDR3 coding sequence is TGTGCCAGCAGCTTGGCGGACCCCGGATGGGGCTACACCTTC.

This clonotype was recorded a few times. The V and J genes are TRBV20-1 and TRBJ2-7; D unclear. The germline CDR1 and CDR2 sequences are DFQATT and SNEGSKA (reference sequence). Trimming removed 0 bases from V and 0 bases from J, with 6 bases in between. CDR3 size: 13 residues. The CDR3, as DNA: TGCAGTGCTAGAGAACAGAACTCCTACGAGCAGTACTTC. It encodes CSAREQNSYEQYF.

The chain carries TRBV7-6 and TRBJ2-5; tentative D call: TRBD2 (5 bases). V gave up 3 bases and J gave up 5 bases, with 19 bases separating them. The length of the CDR3 is 16 residues. From germline, CDR1 is SGHVS and CDR2 FNYEAQ. The CDR3 here is CASSFELRLGGETQYF. CDR3 DNA sequence: TGTGCCAGCAGCTTCGAACTCCGACTCGGCGGGGAGACCCAGTACTTC.

The gene calls are TRBV3-1 and TRBJ2-1, with 9 bases fitting TRBD2. V was pared by 1 base and J by 8 bases, with 9 bases of the junction left unmatched. This CDR3 has 16 amino acids. Germline V gene data show CDR1 as LGHDT and CDR2 as YNNKEL (reference sequence). CDR3 sequence: CASSQVGLAGRDEQFF. Written as DNA, the CDR3 is TGTGCCAGCAGCCAAGTAGGGCTAGCGGGGCGTGATGAGCAGTTCTTC.

This clonotype was observed a handful of times. The genes are TRBV12-3 or TRBV12-4 and TRBJ2-7; unclear D gene. The CDR3 covers 13 residues. Trimming shortened V by 5 bases and J by 2 bases, and 10 bases separated the two germline ends. The CDR3 sequence is CASSLQPPYEQYF. Written as DNA, the CDR3 is TGTGCCAGCAGTCTTCAGCCCCCCTACGAGCAGTACTTC.

CDR3 nucleotide sequence: TGCAGTGCTAGGGGAGGGACAGGGACGTACCAAGAGACCCAGTACTTC. As protein: CSARGGTGTYQETQYF. The chain uses TRBV20-1 and TRBJ2-5; 9 nucleotides agree with TRBD1. This CDR3 spans 16 amino acids. The trim removed 3 bases at V and 0 bases at J, leaving 8 bases unmatched. CDR1 and CDR2 from the germline V gene are DFQATT and SNEGSKA (reference sequence).

The V and J genes are TRBV28 and TRBJ2-7, with TRBD2 matching 9 bases. The CDR3 runs to 17 residues. J gave up 4 bases and V 6 bases, and 16 bases lay outside the gene matches. Germline values: CDR1 MDHEN, CDR2 SYDVKM. The CDR3 spells CASSSLAGGPSGYEQYF. The CDR3 DNA follows: TGTGCCAGCAGCTCCCTGGCGGGAGGGCCCTCGGGTTACGAGCAGTACTTC.

The genes are TRBV20-1 and TRBJ2-1, with 9 bases lining up with TRBD1. After removal of 5 bases from V and 2 bases from J, the junction contained 7 bases not matched to a gene. In germline, CDR1 is DFQATT, CDR2 SNEGSKA (reference sequence). CDR3 size: 15 residues. Written as DNA, the CDR3 is TGCAGTGCTCCTCCGAGGACAGGGGCCTACAATGAGCAGTTCTTC. It yields the protein CSAPPRTGAYNEQFF.

The rearrangement joins TRBV6-2 or TRBV6-3 to TRBJ2-7; 8 bases map to TRBD1. Germline V gene lookup returns CDR1 MNHEY and CDR2 SVGEGT. The CDR3 has 17 amino acids. V was pared by 2 bases and J by 0 bases, with 9 bases of the junction left unmatched. CDR3 protein: CASSYPLPGQGSYEQYF. The CDR3 DNA reads as TGTGCCAGCAGTTACCCTTTACCCGGACAGGGCTCCTACGAGCAGTACTTC.

The chain couples TRBV5-5 to TRBJ2-1; perhaps TRBD1 as D (5 bases). Germline V gives CDR1 SGHKS, CDR2 YYEKEE (reference sequence). Trimming left V 0 bases short and J 5 bases short, with 6 bases between. The CDR3 has 13 residues. The CDR3 reads CASSLVGDNEQFF. The CDR3 DNA follows: TGTGCCAGCAGCTTGGTAGGGGACAATGAGCAGTTCTTC.